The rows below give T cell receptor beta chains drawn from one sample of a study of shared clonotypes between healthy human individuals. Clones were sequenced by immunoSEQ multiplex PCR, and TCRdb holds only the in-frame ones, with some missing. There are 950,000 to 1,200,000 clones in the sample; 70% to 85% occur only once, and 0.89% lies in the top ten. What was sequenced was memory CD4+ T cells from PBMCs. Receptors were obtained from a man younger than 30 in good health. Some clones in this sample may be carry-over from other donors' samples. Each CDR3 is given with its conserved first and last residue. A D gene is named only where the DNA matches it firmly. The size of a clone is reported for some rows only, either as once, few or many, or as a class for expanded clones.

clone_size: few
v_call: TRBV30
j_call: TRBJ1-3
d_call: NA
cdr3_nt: TGTGCCTGGGCCAACTCACAGGGAAACACCATATATTTT
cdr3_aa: CAWANSQGNTIYF

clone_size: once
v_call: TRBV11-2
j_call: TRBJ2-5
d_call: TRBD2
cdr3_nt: TGTGCCAGCAGCTTAGATCTACTAGCGGGAGAGACCCAGTACTTC
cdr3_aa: CASSLDLLAGETQYF

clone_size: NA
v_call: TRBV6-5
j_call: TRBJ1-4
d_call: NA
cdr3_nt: TGTGCCAGCAGTTACTCGAGCAGGGGAAGTGAAAAACTGTTTTTT
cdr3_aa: CASSYSSRGSEKLFF

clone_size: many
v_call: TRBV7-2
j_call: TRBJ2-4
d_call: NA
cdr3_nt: TGTGCCAGCAGCGGGACGGGGGCCAAAAACATTCAGTACTTC
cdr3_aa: CASSGTGAKNIQYF

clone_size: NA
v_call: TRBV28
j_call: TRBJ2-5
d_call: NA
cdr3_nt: TGTGCCAGCAGTCTCCGCATGGGGAAGGGGTCCCAGTACTTC
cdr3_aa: CASSLRMGKGSQYF

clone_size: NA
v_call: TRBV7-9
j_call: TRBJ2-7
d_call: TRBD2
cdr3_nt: TGTGCCAGCAGTCGAGCGGGGGTCATCGGGTACGAGCAGTACTTC
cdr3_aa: CASSRAGVIGYEQYF

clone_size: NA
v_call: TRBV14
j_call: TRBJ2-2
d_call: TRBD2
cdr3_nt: TGTGCCAGCAGCCAAGATTCGACTAGCGGGATGTTCGGGGAGCTGTTTTTT
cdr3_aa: CASSQDSTSGMFGELFF

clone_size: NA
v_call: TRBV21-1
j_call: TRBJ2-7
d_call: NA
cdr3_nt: TGTGCCAGCAGCAAAGGACAGGGGTACGAGCAGTACTTC
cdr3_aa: CASSKGQGYEQYF

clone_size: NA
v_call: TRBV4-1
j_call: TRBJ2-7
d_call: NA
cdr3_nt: TGCGCCAGCAGCCAACGGCCATCCGGGGCAGGATCCTACGAGCAGTACTTC
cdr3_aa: CASSQRPSGAGSYEQYF

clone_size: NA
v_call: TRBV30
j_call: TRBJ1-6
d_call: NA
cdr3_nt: TGTGCCTGGAGTGGACCGAATTCACCCCTCCACTTT
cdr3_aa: CAWSGPNSPLHF

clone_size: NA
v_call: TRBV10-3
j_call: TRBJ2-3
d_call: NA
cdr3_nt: TGTGCCATCAGTGACCCCGGGACTGGTTACACAGATACGCAGTATTTT
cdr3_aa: CAISDPGTGYTDTQYF

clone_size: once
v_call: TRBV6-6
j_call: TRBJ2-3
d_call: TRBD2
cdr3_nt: TGTGCCAGCACCACACTAGCGGGACGCACAGATACGCAGTATTTT
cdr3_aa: CASTTLAGRTDTQYF

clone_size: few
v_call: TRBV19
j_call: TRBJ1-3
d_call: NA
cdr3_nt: TGTGCCAGTAGTCCTGCTCAGAGGGCAGGAAACACCATATATTTT
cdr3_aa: CASSPAQRAGNTIYF

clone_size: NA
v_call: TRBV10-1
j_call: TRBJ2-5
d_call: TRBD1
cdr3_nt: TGCGCCAGCAGTGAGTCCGGGGACAGCGACTACCAAGAGACCCAGTACTTC
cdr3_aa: CASSESGDSDYQETQYF

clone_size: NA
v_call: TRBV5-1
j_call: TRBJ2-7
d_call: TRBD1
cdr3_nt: TGCGCCAGCAATCAAGGACAGGCCTCCTACGAGCAGTACTTC
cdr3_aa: CASNQGQASYEQYF

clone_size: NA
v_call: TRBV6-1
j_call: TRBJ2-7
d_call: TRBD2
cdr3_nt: TGTGCCAGCAGTGAAGGTCGACTAGCGGTCTACGAGCAGTACTTC
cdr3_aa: CASSEGRLAVYEQYF

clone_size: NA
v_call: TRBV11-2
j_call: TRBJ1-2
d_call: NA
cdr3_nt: TGTGCCAGCAGCTTAGATACTAACTATGGCTACACCTTC
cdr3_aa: CASSLDTNYGYTF

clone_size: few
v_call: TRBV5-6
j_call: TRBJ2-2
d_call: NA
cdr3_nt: TGTGCCAGCAGCTTGTTGGCAGGGCACACCGGGGAGCTGTTTTTT
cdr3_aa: CASSLLAGHTGELFF

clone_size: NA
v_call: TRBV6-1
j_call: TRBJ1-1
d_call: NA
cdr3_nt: TGTGCCAGCAGTGAAGAGGGTGAAGCTTTCTTT
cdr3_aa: CASSEEGEAFF

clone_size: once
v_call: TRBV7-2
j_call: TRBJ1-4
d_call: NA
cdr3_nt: TGTGCCAGCAGCTCCACCCGCGATGGGGAAAAACTGTTTTTT
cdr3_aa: CASSSTRDGEKLFF

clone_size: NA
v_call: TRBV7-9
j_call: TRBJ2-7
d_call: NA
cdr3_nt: TGTGCCAGCAGCTGGTCCGTGGACGAGCAGTACTTC
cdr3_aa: CASSWSVDEQYF

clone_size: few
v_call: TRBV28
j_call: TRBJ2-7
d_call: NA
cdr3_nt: TGTGCCAGCAGTTTATCGGCCTACGAGCAGTACTTC
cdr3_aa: CASSLSAYEQYF

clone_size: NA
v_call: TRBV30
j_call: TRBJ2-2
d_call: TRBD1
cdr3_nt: TGTGCCTGGCGAACCGGGACAGGGTGGACCGGGGAGCTGTTTTTT
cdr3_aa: CAWRTGTGWTGELFF

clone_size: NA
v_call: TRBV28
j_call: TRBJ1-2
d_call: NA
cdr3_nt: TGTGCCAGCAGCCCGTCTGCGGGCATCACTCCATATGGCTACACCTTC
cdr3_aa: CASSPSAGITPYGYTF

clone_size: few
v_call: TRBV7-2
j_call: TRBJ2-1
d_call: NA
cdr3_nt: TGTGCCAGCAGCTTAGGCGAGTCGGCCTACAATGAGCAGTTCTTC
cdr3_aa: CASSLGESAYNEQFF

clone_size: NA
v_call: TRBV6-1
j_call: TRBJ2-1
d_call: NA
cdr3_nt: TGTGCCAGCAGTGAGGAAGAGGGGTCCTACAATGAGCAGTTCTTC
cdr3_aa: CASSEEEGSYNEQFF

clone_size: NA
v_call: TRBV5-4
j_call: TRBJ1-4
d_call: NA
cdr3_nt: TGTGCCAGCAGCCCCACAGGAACAACTAATGAAAAACTGTTTTTT
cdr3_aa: CASSPTGTTNEKLFF

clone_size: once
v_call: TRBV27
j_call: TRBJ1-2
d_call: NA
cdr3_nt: TGTGCCAGCAGTTTATCTTGGTTAGTAGGCGGCTACACCTTC
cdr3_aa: CASSLSWLVGGYTF

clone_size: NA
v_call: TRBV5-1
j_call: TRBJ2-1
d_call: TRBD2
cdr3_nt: TGCGCCAGCAGCTTGACAGCGGGAGGGTTTGCTGAGCAGTTCTTC
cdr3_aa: CASSLTAGGFAEQFF

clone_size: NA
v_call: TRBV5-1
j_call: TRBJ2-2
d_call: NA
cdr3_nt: TGCGCCAGCAGCCAGCTGGACACATCGAACACCGGGGAGCTGTTTTTT
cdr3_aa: CASSQLDTSNTGELFF

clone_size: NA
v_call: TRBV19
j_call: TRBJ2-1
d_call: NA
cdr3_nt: TGTGCCAGTAATTACTACAATGAGCAGTTCTTC
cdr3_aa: CASNYYNEQFF

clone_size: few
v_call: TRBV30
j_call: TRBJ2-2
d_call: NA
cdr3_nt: TGTGCCTGGAGGAATCCCGGGGAGCTGTTTTTT
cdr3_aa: CAWRNPGELFF

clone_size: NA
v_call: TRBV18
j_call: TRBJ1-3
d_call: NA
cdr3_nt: TGTGCCAGCTCACCACAGGAAGGTTCTGGAAACACCATATATTTT
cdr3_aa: CASSPQEGSGNTIYF

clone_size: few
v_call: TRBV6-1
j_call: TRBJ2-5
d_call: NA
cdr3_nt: TGTGCCAGCAGTGAGGCTAGGGGGGAGACCCAGTACTTC
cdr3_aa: CASSEARGETQYF

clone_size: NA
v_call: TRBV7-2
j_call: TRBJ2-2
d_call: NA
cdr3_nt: TGTGCCAGCAGCCCCGCGGTTAGCGGGAACACCGGGGAGCTGTTTTTT
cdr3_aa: CASSPAVSGNTGELFF

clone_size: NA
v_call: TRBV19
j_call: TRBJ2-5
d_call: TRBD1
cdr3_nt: TGTGCCAGTAGCCGGACAGGGTTAGAGACCCAGTACTTC
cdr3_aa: CASSRTGLETQYF

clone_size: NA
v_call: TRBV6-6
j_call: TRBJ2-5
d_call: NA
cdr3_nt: TGTGCCAGCAGTTACGTTGGGGAGACCCAGTACTTC
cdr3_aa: CASSYVGETQYF

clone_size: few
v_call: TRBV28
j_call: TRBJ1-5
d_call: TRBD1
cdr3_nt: TGTGCCAGCAGGAGACAGGGTAGCAATCAGCCCCAGCATTTT
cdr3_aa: CASRRQGSNQPQHF

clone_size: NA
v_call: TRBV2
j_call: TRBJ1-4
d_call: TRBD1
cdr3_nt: TGTGCCAGCGTCAGAGACAGGGGTGGCTGGGAAAAACTGTTTTTT
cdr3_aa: CASVRDRGGWEKLFF

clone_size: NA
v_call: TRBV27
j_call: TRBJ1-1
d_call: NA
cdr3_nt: TGTGCCAGTCACAGGAGTCTTGGAACTGAAGCTTTCTTT
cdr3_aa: CASHRSLGTEAFF

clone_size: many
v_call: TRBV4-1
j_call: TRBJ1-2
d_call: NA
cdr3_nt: TGCGCCAGCAGCCGCTCCGAGTGGGCCCCGCAGGATGGCTACACCTTC
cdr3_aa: CASSRSEWAPQDGYTF

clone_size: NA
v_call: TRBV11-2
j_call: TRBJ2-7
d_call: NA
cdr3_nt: TGTGCCAGCAGCTTTTTTCTAGAGGGCGAGCAGTACTTC
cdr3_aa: CASSFFLEGEQYF

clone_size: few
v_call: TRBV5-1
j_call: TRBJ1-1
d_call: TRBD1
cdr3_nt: TGCGCCAGCAGCTTAACAGGGGCTGACACTGAAGCTTTCTTT
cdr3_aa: CASSLTGADTEAFF

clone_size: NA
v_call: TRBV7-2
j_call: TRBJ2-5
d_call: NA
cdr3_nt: TGTGCCAGCAGCTTAGCGAAAGAAGAGACCCAGTACTTC
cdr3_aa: CASSLAKEETQYF

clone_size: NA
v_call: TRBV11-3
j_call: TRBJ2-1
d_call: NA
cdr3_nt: TGTGCCAGCAGCTCAGGGGATGGGGCCTACAATGAGCAGTTCTTC
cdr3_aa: CASSSGDGAYNEQFF

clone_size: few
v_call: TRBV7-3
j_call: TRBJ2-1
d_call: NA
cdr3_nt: TGTGCCAGCAGCTTAACTGGAGACAATGAGCAGTTCTTC
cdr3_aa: CASSLTGDNEQFF

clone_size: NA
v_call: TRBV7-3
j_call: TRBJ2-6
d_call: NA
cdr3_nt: TGTGCCAGCAGCCCCCATCGCCCAGGGTCTGGGGCCAACGTCCTGACTTTC
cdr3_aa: CASSPHRPGSGANVLTF

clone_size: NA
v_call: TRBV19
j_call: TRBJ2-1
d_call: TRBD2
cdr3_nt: TGTGCCAGTAGTATAGACCTGGGGACTAGCAGAAACAATGAGCAGTTCTTC
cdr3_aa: CASSIDLGTSRNNEQFF

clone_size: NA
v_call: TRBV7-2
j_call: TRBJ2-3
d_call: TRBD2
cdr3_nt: TGTGCCAGCAGCTTAGCCCTAGCGGGAGGCGCAGATACGCAGTATTTT
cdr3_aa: CASSLALAGGADTQYF

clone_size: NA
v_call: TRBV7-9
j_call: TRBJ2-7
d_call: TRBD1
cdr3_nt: TGTGCCAGCAGCTTATACAGGGGGGATCGTCTCGAGCAGTACTTC
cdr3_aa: CASSLYRGDRLEQYF

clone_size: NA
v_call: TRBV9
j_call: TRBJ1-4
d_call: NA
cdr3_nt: TGTGCCAGCACCCCAGGCGTGGCCGGGGAAAAACTGTTTTTT
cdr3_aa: CASTPGVAGEKLFF